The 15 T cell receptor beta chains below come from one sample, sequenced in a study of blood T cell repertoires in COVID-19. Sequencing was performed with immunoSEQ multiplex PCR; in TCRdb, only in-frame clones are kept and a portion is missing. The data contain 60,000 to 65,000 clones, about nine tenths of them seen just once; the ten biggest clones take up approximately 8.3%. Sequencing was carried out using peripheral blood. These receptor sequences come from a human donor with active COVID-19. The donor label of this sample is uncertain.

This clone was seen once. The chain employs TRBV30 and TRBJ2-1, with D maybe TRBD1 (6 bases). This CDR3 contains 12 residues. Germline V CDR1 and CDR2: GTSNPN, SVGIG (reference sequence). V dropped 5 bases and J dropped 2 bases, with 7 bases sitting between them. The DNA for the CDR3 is TGTGCCTGGTGGGACACCTACAATGAGCAGTTCTTC. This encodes CAWWDTYNEQFF.

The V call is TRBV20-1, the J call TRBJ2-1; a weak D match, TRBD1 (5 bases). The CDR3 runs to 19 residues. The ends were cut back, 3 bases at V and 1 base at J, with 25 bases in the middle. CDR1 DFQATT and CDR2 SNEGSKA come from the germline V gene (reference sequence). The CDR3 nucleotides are TGCAGTGCTAGTTCTCTAGTCCCACAGGACGGAATGTCCTACAATGAGCAGTTCTTC. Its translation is CSASSLVPQDGMSYNEQFF.

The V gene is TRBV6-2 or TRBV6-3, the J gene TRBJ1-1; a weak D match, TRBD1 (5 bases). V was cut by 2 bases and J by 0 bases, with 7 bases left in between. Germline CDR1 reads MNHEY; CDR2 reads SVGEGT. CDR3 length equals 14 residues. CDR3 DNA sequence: TGTGCCAGCAGTTACGACAGAATGAACACTGAAGCTTTCTTT. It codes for CASSYDRMNTEAFF.

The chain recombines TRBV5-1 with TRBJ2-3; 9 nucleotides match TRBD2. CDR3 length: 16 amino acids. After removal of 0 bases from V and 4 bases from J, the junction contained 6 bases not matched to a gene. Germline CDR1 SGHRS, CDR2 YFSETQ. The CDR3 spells CASSLAGLAGADTQYF. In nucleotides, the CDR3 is TGCGCCAGCAGCTTGGCGGGTTTAGCGGGAGCAGATACGCAGTATTTT.

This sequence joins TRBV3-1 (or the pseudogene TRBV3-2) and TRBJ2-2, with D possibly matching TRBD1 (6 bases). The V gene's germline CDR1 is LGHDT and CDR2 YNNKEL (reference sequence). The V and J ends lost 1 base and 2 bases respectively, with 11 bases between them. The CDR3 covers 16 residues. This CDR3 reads CASSQVGDTNTGELFF. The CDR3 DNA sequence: TGTGCCAGCAGCCAAGTGGGGGACACTAACACCGGGGAGCTGTTTTTT.

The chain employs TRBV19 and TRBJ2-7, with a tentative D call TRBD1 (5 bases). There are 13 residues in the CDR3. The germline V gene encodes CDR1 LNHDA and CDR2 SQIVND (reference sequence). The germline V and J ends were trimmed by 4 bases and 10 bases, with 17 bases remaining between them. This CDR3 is CASSSVWQGGQYF. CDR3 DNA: TGTGCCAGTAGTAGTGTTTGGCAGGGTGGCCAGTACTTC.

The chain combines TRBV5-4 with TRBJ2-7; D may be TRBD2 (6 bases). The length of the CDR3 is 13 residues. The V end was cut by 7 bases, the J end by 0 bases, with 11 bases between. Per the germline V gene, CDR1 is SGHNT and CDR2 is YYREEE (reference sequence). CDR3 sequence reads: CASSGGASYEQYF. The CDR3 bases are TGTGCCAGCTCGGGCGGGGCCTCCTACGAGCAGTACTTC.

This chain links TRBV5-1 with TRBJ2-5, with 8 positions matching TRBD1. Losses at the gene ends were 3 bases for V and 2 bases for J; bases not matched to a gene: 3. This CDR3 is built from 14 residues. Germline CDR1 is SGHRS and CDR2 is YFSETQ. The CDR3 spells CASSSGQGQETQYF. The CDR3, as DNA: TGCGCCAGCAGCTCAGGACAGGGACAAGAGACCCAGTACTTC.

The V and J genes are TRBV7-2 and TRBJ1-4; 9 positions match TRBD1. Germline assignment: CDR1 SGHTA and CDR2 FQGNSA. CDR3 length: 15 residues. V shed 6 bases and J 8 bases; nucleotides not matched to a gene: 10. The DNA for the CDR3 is TGTGCCAGCAGTCCACTGGACAGGGGAAGGGAAAAACTGTTTTTT. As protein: CASSPLDRGREKLFF.

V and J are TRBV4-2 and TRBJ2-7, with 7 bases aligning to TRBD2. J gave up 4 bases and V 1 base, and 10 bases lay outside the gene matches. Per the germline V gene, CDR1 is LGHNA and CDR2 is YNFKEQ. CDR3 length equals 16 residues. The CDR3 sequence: CASSQAGTSDRYEQYF. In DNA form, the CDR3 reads TGTGCCAGCAGCCAAGCGGGAACTAGCGACCGGTACGAGCAGTACTTC.

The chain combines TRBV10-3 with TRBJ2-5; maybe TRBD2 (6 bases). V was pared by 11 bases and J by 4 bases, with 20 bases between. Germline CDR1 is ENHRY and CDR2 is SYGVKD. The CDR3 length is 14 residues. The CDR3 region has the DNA TGTGCCGCCGGCGGGGCCAATACTCTAGAGACCCAGTACTTC. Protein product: CAAGGANTLETQYF.

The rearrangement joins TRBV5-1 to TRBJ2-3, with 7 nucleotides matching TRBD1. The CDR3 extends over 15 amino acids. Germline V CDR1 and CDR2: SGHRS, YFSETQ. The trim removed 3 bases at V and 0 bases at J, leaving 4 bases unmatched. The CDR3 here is CASSSGQSSTDTQYF. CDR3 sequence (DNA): TGCGCCAGCAGCTCGGGACAGAGTAGCACAGATACGCAGTATTTT.

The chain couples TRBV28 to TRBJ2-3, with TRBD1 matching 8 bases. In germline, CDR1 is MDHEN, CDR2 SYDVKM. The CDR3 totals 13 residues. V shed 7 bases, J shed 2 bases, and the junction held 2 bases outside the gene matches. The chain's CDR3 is CASKQGATDTQYF. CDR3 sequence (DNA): TGTGCCAGCAAGCAGGGGGCCACAGATACGCAGTATTTT.

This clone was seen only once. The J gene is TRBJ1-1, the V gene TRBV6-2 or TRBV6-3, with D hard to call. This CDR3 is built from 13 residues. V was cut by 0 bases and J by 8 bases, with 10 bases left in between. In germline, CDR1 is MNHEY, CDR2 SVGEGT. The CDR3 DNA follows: TGTGCCAGCAGTTACTCACGGGAATTGGAAGCTTTCTTT. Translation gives CASSYSRELEAFF.

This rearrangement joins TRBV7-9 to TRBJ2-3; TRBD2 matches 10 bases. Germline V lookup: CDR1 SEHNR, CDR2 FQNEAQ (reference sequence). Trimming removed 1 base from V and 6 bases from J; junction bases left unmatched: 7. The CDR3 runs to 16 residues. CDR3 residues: CASSLGSGRAGDTQYF. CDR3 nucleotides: TGTGCCAGCAGCTTAGGAAGCGGGAGGGCCGGCGATACGCAGTATTTT.